The 26 T cell receptor beta chains presented below share a single source sample, sequenced in a study of cytomegalovirus exposure and HLA in healthy donors. This PCR relied on a set of 60 Vbeta primers and 13 Jbeta primers. Profiling relied on immunoSEQ multiplex PCR, and the TCRdb table lists in-frame clones only, not all of them. The sample includes approximately 170,000 clones, roughly 84% of them seen just once. The sequencing input was PBMCs. The receptors stem from a boy between 2 and 10 years old in good health and CMV-seronegative.

The CDR3 reads CASSLAGETYNEQFF. For the CDR3, the DNA is TGTGCCAGCAGCTTAGCAGGGGAGACCTACAATGAGCAGTTCTTC. V is TRBV13 and J is TRBJ2-1, with a tentative D call TRBD1 (6 bases). Germline loops: CDR1 PRHDT, CDR2 FYEKMQ (reference sequence). This CDR3 contains 15 residues. V lost 1 base to trimming and J lost 2 bases, with 9 bases between them.

The rearrangement uses TRBV14 and TRBJ1-1; D gene ambiguous. The germline gives CDR1 SGHDN, CDR2 FVKESK. V was clipped by 1 base and J by 0 bases, with 12 bases between them. The CDR3 is made up of 16 amino acids. CDR3 amino acids: CASSQVAGVMNTEAFF. CDR3 nucleotide sequence: TGTGCCAGCAGCCAAGTGGCGGGAGTCATGAACACTGAAGCTTTCTTT.

J is TRBJ1-3 and V is TRBV11-2; D perhaps matches TRBD1 (5 bases). Deletions cut 1 base from V and 2 bases from J, with 9 bases between. The length of the CDR3 is 15 residues. CDR1 is SGHAT, CDR2 FQNNGV, per germline. CDR3 protein: CASSLGRGAGNTIYF. As DNA, the CDR3 is TGTGCCAGCAGCTTAGGGAGGGGAGCTGGAAACACCATATATTTT.

This sequence joins TRBV30 and TRBJ1-3; D call uncertain. The CDR3 is made up of 13 amino acids. The germline V gene encodes CDR1 GTSNPN and CDR2 SVGIG (reference sequence). V was pared by 0 bases and J by 4 bases, with 7 bases between. This chain's CDR3 is CAWSVSVGNTIYF. DNA for the CDR3: TGTGCCTGGAGTGTCTCCGTAGGAAACACCATATATTTT. The full variable domain, rest sourced from reference TRBV30 and TRBJ1-3, is SQTIHQWPATLVQPVGSPLSLECTVEGTSNPNLYWYRQAAGRGLQLLFYSVGIGQISSEVPQNLSASRPQDRQFILSSKKLLLSDSGFYLCAWSVSVGNTIYFGEGSWLTVV.

This chain links TRBV7-2 with TRBJ2-7; the D is unclear. Germline V CDR1 and CDR2: SGHTA, FQGNSA. The CDR3 is 14 residues long. The ends were cut back, 5 bases at V and 1 base at J, with 12 bases in the middle. Written as DNA, the CDR3 is TGTGCCAGCAGCCCCCCGGGTGGATCCTACGAGCAGTACGTC. Translated, it gives CASSPPGGSYEQYV.

The chain is built from TRBV19 and TRBJ1-2; TRBD1 matches at 9 bases. Per germline, CDR1 LNHDA and CDR2 SQIVND (reference sequence). The CDR3 runs to 15 residues. V was clipped by 10 bases and J by 0 bases; unmatched bases: 9. CDR3 protein: CATKGQGLTNYGYTF. Written as DNA, the CDR3 is TGTGCCACCAAAGGACAGGGGCTTACTAACTATGGCTACACCTTC.

V is TRBV4-3 and J is TRBJ1-1; TRBD1 agrees at 7 bases. The ends lost 2 bases at V and 0 bases at J; junction bases unmatched: 15. The CDR3 has 19 amino acids. The germline gives CDR1 LGHNA, CDR2 YSLEER. The chain's CDR3 is CASSQKNPGGGGVNTEAFF. The CDR3 coding sequence is TGCGCCAGCAGCCAAAAAAACCCTGGAGGGGGCGGCGTGAACACTGAAGCTTTCTTT.

The rearrangement links TRBV11-3 to TRBJ2-2; 7 bases fit TRBD2. This CDR3 region has 15 residues. The V segment lost 2 bases and the J segment 6 bases; nucleotides outside the gene matches: 6. Germline CDR1 SGHNT, CDR2 YENEEA. The CDR3 here is CASSLSAGSPGELFF. CDR3 DNA: TGTGCCAGCAGCTTATCAGCGGGGTCCCCCGGGGAGCTGTTTTTT. Filled out from reference TRBV11-3 and TRBJ2-2, the complete variable domain reads EAGVVQSPRYKIIEKKQPVAFWCNPISGHNTLYWYLQNLGQGPELLIRYENEEAVDDSQLPKDRFSAERLKGVDSTLKIQPAELGDSAVYLCASSLSAGSPGELFFGEGSRLTVL.

This clone appeared once. This chain uses TRBV7-2 with TRBJ1-2; 9 bases are a match to TRBD1. Germline lookup yields CDR1 SGHTA and CDR2 FQGNSA. V lost 2 bases, J lost 7 bases, and 8 bases stayed unmatched. There are 15 residues in the CDR3. CDR3 sequence (DNA): TGTGCCAGCAGCTTAAAACCGGGACAGGGTTTTGGCTACACCTTC. Translating gives CASSLKPGQGFGYTF.

This clone was detected once. The genes are TRBV5-1 and TRBJ2-5; 10 positions agree with TRBD2. V dropped 4 bases and J dropped 2; count of bases not matched to a gene: 2. CDR1 is SGHRS and CDR2 is YFSETQ in the germline V gene. The CDR3 totals 14 residues. The CDR3: CASSQRGGQETQYF. In DNA form, the CDR3 reads TGCGCCAGCAGCCAGCGGGGGGGGCAAGAGACCCAGTACTTC.

The V gene is TRBV25-1, the J gene TRBJ1-2; TRBD1 agrees at 8 bases. Germline CDR1 reads MGHDK; CDR2 reads SYGVNS. The CDR3 is 14 residues long. With V trimmed by 4 bases and J by 2 bases, 3 bases remained unmatched. Here the CDR3 DNA reads TGTGCCAGCAGTGCTACAGGGGGGAACTATGGCTACACCTTC. Its translation is CASSATGGNYGYTF.

This clone turned up a few times. V and J are TRBV28 and TRBJ2-4; the match to TRBD1 covers 8 bases. V shed 5 bases, J shed 1 base, and the junction held 4 bases outside the gene matches. CDR3 size: 15 residues. Germline values: CDR1 MDHEN, CDR2 SYDVKM. The CDR3 sequence: CASSPQGVAKNIQYF. The CDR3, as DNA: TGTGCCAGCAGTCCACAGGGGGTGGCCAAAAACATTCAGTACTTC.

The V gene is TRBV5-4, the J gene TRBJ1-4, with D maybe TRBD1 (6 bases). The CDR3 consists of 15 residues. Germline V CDR1 and CDR2: SGHNT, YYREEE (reference sequence). V was trimmed by 0 bases and J by 4 bases, leaving 10 bases between them. CDR3: CASSLVGAGNEKLFF. The CDR3 DNA reads TGTGCCAGCAGCTTGGTGGGGGCGGGTAATGAAAAACTGTTTTTT.

This chain joins TRBV2 and TRBJ1-1, with D maybe TRBD1 (5 bases). Germline-derived CDR1 and CDR2 are SNHLY and FYNNEI. This CDR3 spans 14 amino acids. Trimming left V 5 bases short and J 1 base short, with 11 bases between. The CDR3 bases are TGTGCCAGCAGTACAGGTTTTTCGAACACTGAAGCTTTCTTT. It codes for CASSTGFSNTEAFF. The entire variable domain, with the rest obtained from reference TRBV2 and TRBJ1-1, is as follows: EPEVTQTPSHQVTQMGQEVILRCVPISNHLYFYWYRQILGQKVEFLVSFYNNEISEKSEIFDDQFSVERPDGSNFTLKIRSTKLEDSAMYFCASSTGFSNTEAFFGQGTRLTVV.

This chain joins TRBV15 and TRBJ2-3; D is possibly TRBD2 (5 bases). V shed 1 base and J shed 4 bases, with 15 bases lying between them. The CDR3 loop spans 16 amino acids. The germline CDR1 and CDR2 sequences are LNHNV and YYDKDF (reference sequence). CDR3 loop: CATSRVGVTISDTQYF. The DNA for the CDR3 is TGTGCCACCAGCAGAGTCGGGGTGACCATCTCAGATACGCAGTATTTT.

This chain connects TRBV6-5 to TRBJ2-7; TRBD2 agrees at 8 bases. Germline V gives CDR1 MNHEY, CDR2 SVGAGI. The CDR3 contains 14 residues. Trimming cost V 5 bases and J 2 bases; bases outside gene matches: 5. CDR3 nucleotide sequence: TGTGCCAGCAGTGAGCGAGCGGGAGCCTACGAGCAGTACTTC. This gives the protein CASSERAGAYEQYF.

This clone has just a few counts. The rearrangement uses TRBV6-5 and TRBJ1-2, with 8 bases aligning to TRBD1. The CDR3 consists of 14 residues. The ends lost 6 bases at V and 2 bases at J; junction bases unmatched: 5. Looked up from germline, CDR1 is MNHEY and CDR2 is SVGAGI. CDR3 DNA sequence: TGTGCCAGCAGACTGGGACAGGCCAACTATGGCTACACCTTC. This encodes CASRLGQANYGYTF.

The chain recombines TRBV6-1 with TRBJ1-1; no clear D gene. Germline V gene data show CDR1 as MNHNS and CDR2 as SASEGT. CDR3 size: 13 residues. V lost 6 bases and J 7 bases, leaving 15 bases between the germline ends. The CDR3 DNA sequence: TGTGCCAGCAGGGAGACGGTAGAGAGTGAAGCTTTCTTT. It yields the protein CASRETVESEAFF.

The genes are TRBV10-2 and TRBJ2-3; TRBD2 agrees at 8 bases. V shed 6 bases and J 1 base; nucleotides not matched to a gene: 3. The CDR3 contains 14 residues. Germline V CDR1 and CDR2: WSHSY, SAAADI. DNA of the CDR3: TGCGCCAGCAGGGTTAGCGGGGGCACAGATACGCAGTATTTT. Translating gives CASRVSGGTDTQYF.

This clone occurred a few times. The chain is built from TRBV27 and TRBJ2-2; 16 nucleotides line up with TRBD2. CDR3 size: 18 residues. CDR1 MNHEY and CDR2 SMNVEV come from the germline V gene (reference sequence). J lost 7 bases, V lost 2 bases, and 7 bases had no gene match. The CDR3 nucleotides are TGTGCCAGCAGTTTAAAGGGACTAGCGGGAGGGCGAGGCGGGGAGCTGTTTTTT. It translates to CASSLKGLAGGRGGELFF.

The rearrangement joins TRBV28 to TRBJ2-5, with TRBD1 matching over 7 bases. J lost 2 bases, V lost 4 bases, and 7 bases had no gene match. The CDR3 extends over 15 amino acids. Germline V gene lookup returns CDR1 MDHEN and CDR2 SYDVKM. CDR3 coding DNA: TGTGCCAGCAGTTCAGGTACAGGGGATCAAGAGACCCAGTACTTC. This translates into CASSSGTGDQETQYF.

V usage is TRBV27 and J usage is TRBJ1-1; 10 nucleotides align to TRBD1. CDR1 and CDR2 (germline): MNHEY, SMNVEV (reference sequence). The J segment lost 1 base and the V segment lost 5 bases, leaving 4 bases of the junction unmatched. The CDR3 spans 15 residues. CDR3 sequence reads: CASSPDRGQNTEAFF. In DNA form, the CDR3 reads TGTGCCAGCAGTCCCGACAGGGGGCAGAACACTGAAGCTTTCTTT.

The chain recombines TRBV5-1 with TRBJ2-1; 8 bases are a match to TRBD2. V shed 4 bases, J shed 7 bases, and the junction held 10 bases outside the gene matches. The germline gives CDR1 SGHRS, CDR2 YFSETQ. This CDR3 has 15 residues. The CDR3 loop is CASSAVVAGSNEQFF. CDR3 DNA: TGCGCCAGCAGCGCGGTGGTAGCGGGGTCTAATGAGCAGTTCTTC.

The V and J genes are TRBV27 and TRBJ1-1, with D possibly being TRBD1 (5 bases). CDR1 is MNHEY and CDR2 is SMNVEV in the germline V gene (reference sequence). Trimming took off 7 bases at V and 5 bases at J, with 8 bases between the two ends. The CDR3 is made up of 11 amino acids. The CDR3 DNA is TGTGCCAGCAAGGGGTGGACTGAAGCTTTCTTT. This sequence encodes CASKGWTEAFF.

The rearrangement joins TRBV4-3 to TRBJ2-3; TRBD2 aligns across 9 bases. With 0 bases clipped from V and 2 bases from J, the junction kept 6 bases outside the gene matches. Germline V gene lookup returns CDR1 LGHNA and CDR2 YSLEER. CDR3 length: 17 residues. The CDR3 DNA reads TGCGCCAGCAGCCAAGACGGGAAGCGGGGGGTCACAGATACGCAGTATTTT. Translation gives CASSQDGKRGVTDTQYF.

In this sample, this clone turned up a few times. This chain connects TRBV7-9 to TRBJ1-2; D not certain. This CDR3 comprises 14 residues. V gave up 5 bases and J gave up 0 bases, with 10 bases separating them. Germline CDR1 is SEHNR and CDR2 is FQNEAQ (reference sequence). Here the CDR3 reads CASSPEVANYGYTF. The CDR3, as DNA: TGTGCCAGCAGCCCCGAGGTCGCTAACTATGGCTACACCTTC.